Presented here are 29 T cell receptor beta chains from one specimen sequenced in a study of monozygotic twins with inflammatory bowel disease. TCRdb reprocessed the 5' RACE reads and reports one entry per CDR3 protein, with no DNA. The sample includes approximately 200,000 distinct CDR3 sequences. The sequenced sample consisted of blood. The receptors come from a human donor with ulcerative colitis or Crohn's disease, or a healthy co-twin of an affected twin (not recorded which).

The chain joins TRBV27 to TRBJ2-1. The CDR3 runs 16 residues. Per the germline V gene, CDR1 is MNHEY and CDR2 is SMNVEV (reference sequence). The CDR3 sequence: CASSLSRGSTYNEQFF.

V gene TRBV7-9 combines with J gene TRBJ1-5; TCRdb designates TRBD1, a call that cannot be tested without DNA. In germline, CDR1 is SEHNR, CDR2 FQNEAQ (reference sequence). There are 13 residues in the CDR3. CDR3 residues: CASSLRQDQPQHF. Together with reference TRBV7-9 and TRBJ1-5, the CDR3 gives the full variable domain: DTGVSQNPRHKITKRGQNVTFRCDPISEHNRLYWYRQTLGQGPEFLTYFQNEAQLEKSRLLSDRFSAERPKGSFSTLEIQRTEQGDSAMYLCASSLRQDQPQHFGDGTRLSIL.

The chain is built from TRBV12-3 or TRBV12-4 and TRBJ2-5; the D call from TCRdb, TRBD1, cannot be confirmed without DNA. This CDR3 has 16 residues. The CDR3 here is CASSLGTGAYQETQYF.

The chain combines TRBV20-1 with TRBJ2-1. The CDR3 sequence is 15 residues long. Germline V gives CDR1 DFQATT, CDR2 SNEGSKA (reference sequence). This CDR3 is CSASAHDISYNEQFF.

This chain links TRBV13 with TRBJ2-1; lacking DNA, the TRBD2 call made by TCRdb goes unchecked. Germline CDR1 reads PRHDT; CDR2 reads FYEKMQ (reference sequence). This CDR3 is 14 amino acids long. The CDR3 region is CASRPSGFNNEQFF.

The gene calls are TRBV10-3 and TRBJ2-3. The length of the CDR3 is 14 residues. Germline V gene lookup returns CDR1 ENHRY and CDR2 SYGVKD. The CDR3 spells CAIRIDPSTDTQYF.

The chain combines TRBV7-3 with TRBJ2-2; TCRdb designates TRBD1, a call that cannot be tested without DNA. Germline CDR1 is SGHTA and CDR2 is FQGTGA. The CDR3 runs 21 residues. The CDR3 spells CASSLTPLGLGRTPNTGELFF.

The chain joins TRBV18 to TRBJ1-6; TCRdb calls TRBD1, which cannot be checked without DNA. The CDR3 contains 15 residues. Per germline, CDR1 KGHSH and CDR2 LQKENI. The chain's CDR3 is CASSRDAGGNSPLHF.

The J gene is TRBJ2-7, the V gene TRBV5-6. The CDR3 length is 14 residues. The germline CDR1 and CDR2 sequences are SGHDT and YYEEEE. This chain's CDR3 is CASRWRGDSYEQYF. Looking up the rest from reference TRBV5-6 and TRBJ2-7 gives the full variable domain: DAGVTQSPTHLIKTRGQQVTLRCSPKSGHDTVSWYQQALGQGPQFIFQYYEEEERQRGNFPDRFSGHQFPNYSSELNVNALLLGDSALYLCASRWRGDSYEQYFGPGTRLTVT.

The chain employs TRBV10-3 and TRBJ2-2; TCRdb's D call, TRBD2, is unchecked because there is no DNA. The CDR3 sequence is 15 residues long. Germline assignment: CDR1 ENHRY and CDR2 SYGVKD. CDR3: CASQQGGGPTGELFF.

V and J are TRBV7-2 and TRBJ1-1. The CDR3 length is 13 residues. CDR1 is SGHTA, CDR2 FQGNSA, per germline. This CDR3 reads CASSLERSGEAFF.

CDR3 sequence: CASSRGAGLADRGGNHNEQFF. This chain connects TRBV11-2 to TRBJ2-1; TCRdb's D gene call, TRBD2, goes unchecked for lack of DNA. This CDR3 has 21 residues. The germline V gene has CDR1 SGHAT and CDR2 FQNNGV.

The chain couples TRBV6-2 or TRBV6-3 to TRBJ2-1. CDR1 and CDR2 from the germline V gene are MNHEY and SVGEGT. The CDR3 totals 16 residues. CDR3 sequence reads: CASSHLDRSSYNEQFF.

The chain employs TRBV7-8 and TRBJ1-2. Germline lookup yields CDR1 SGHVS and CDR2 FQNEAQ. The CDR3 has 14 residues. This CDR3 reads CASSLDAGGYGYTF. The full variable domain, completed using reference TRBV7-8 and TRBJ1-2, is GAGVSQSPRYKVAKRGQDVALRCDPISGHVSLFWYQQALGQGPEFLTYFQNEAQLDKSGLPSDRFFAERPEGSVSTLKIQRTQQEDSAVYLCASSLDAGGYGYTFGSGTRLTVV.

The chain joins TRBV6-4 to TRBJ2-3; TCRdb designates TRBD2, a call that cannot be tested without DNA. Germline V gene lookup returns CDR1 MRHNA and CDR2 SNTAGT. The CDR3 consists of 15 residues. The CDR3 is CASSEGAGSGDTQYF.

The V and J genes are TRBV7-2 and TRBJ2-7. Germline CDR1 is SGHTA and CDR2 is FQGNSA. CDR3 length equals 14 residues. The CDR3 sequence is CASSLERGPYEQYF.

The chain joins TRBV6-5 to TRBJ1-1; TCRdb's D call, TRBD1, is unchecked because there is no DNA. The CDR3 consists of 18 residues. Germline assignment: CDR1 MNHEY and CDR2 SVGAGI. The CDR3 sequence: CASSYMGTGGLLNTEAFF.

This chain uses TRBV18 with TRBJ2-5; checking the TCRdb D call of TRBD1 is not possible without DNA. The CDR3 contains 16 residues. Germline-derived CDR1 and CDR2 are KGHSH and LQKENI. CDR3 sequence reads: CASSPNLRGRAETQYF.

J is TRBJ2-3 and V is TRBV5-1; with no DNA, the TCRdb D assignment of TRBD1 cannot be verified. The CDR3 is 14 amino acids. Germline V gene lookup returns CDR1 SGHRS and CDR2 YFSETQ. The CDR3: CASSFGTGTDTQYF.

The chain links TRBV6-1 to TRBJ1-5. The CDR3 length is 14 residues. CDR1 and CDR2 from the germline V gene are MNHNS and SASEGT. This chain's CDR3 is CASSAGYSNQPQHF.

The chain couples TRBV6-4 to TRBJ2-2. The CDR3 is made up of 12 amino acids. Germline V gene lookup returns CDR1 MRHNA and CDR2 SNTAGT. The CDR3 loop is CASSDLAGELFF.

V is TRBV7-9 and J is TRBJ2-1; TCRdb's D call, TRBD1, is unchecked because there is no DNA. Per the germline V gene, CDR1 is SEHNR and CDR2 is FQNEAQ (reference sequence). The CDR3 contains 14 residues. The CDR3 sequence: CASSPWDSHNEQFF.

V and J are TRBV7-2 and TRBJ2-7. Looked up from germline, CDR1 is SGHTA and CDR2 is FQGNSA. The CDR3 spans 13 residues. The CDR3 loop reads CASSQLGPYEQYF.

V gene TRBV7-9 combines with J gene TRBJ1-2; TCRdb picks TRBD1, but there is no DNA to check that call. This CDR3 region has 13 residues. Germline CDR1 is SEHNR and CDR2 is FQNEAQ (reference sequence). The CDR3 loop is CASSFRGYYGYTF.

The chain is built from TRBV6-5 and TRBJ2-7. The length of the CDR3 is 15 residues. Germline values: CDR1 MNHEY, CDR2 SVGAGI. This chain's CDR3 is CASSYSSKGAYEQYF.

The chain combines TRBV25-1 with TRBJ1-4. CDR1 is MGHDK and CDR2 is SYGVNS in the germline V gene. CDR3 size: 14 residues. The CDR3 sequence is CASSEYRINEKLFF.

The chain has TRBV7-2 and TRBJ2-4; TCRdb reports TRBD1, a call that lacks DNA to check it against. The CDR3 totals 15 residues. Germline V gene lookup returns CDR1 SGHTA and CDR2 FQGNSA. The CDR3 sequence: CASSPTPGTGDIQYF.

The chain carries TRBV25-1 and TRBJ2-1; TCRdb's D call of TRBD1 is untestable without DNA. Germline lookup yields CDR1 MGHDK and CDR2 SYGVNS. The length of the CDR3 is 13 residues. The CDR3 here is CASSKRDQDEQFF. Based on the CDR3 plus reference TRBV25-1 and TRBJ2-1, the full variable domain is EADIYQTPRYLVIGTGKKITLECSQTMGHDKMYWYQQDPGMELHLIHYSYGVNSTEKGDLSSESTVSRIRTEHFPLTLESARPSHTSQYLCASSKRDQDEQFFGPGTRLTVL.

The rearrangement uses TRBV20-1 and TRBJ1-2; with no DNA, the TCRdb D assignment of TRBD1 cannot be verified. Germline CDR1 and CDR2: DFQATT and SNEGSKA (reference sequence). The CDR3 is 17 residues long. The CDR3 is CSAREGTGGPTGYGYTF.